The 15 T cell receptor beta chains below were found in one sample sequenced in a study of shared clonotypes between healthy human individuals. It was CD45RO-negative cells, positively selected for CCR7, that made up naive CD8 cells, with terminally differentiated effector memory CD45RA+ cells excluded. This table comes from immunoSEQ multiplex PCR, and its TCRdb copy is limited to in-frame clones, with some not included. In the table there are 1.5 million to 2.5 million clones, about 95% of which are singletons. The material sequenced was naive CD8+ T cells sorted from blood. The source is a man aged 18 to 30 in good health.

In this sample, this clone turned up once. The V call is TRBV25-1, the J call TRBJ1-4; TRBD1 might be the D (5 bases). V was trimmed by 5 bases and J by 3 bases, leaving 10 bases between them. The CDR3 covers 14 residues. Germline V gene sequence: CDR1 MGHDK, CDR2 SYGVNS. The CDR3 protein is CASSRGWANEKLFF. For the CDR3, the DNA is TGTGCCAGCAGTCGGGGGTGGGCTAATGAAAAACTGTTTTTT.

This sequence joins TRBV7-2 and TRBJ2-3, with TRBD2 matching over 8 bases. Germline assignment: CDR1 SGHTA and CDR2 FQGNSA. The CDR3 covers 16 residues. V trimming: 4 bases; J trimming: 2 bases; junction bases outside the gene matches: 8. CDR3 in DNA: TGTGCCAGCAGCTCCTGGGGAGCGGGAGTCACAGATACGCAGTATTTT. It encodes CASSSWGAGVTDTQYF.

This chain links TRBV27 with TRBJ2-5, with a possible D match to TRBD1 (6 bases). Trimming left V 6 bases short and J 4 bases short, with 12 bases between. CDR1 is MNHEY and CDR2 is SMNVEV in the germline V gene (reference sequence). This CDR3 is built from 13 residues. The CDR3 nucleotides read TGTGCCAGCAGGGGAAAGGGGGTAGAGACCCAGTACTTC. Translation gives CASRGKGVETQYF.

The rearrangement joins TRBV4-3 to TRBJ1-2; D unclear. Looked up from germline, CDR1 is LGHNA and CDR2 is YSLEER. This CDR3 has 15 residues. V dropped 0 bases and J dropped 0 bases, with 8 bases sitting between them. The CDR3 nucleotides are TGCGCCAGCAGCCAAGATAGGGTAACTAACTATGGCTACACCTTC. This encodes CASSQDRVTNYGYTF.

CDR3 loop: CASSPVASGSYEQYF. The CDR3, as DNA: TGTGCCAGTAGTCCAGTGGCTAGCGGGAGTTACGAGCAGTACTTC. The chain couples TRBV19 to TRBJ2-7, with 10 bases identical to TRBD2. The V and J ends lost 5 bases and 4 bases, in that order; junction bases with no gene match: 8. CDR1 LNHDA and CDR2 SQIVND come from the germline V gene (reference sequence). The CDR3 runs to 15 residues.

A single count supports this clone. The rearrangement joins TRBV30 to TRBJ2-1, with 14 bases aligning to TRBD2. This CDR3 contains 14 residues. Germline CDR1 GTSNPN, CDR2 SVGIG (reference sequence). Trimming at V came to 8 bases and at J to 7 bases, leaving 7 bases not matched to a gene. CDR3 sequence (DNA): TGTGCCGCCAGACTAGCGGGAGGGCCGAATGAGCAGTTCTTC. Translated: CAARLAGGPNEQFF.

The CDR3 DNA is TGTGCCAGCAGCGGGCGCCTGAGGTCTGAGACCCAGTACTTC. Its protein product is CASSGRLRSETQYF. The V gene is TRBV7-9, the J gene TRBJ2-5; D is ambiguous. V was cut by 5 bases and J by 5 bases, with 15 bases left in between. Germline assignment: CDR1 SEHNR and CDR2 FQNEAQ (reference sequence). The CDR3 runs to 14 residues.

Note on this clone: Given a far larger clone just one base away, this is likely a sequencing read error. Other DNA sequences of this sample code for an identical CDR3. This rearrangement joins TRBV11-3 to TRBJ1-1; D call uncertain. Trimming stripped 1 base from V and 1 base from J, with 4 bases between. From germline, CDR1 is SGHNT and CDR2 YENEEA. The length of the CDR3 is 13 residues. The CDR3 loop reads CASSLGGNTEAFF. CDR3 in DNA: TGTGCCAGCAGCTTAGGGGGGAACACTGAAGCTTTCTTT. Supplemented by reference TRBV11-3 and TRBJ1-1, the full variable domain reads EAGVVQSPRYKIIEKKQPVAFWCNPISGHNTLYWYLQNLGQGPELLIRYENEEAVDDSQLPKDRFSAERLKGVDSTLKIQPAELGDSAVYLCASSLGGNTEAFFGQGTRLTVV.

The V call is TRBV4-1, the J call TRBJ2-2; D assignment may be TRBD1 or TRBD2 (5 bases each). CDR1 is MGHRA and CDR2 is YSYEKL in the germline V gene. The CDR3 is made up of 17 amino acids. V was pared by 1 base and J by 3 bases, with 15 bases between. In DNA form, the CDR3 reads TGCGCCAGCAGCCAAGGCTGGGGCCCGGGGTACACCGGGGAGCTGTTTTTT. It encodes CASSQGWGPGYTGELFF.

CDR3: CAISESGLGPSEQYF. DNA for the CDR3: TGTGCCATCAGTGAGTCGGGACTAGGCCCAAGCGAGCAGTACTTC. The chain has TRBV10-3 and TRBJ2-7; 8 nucleotides agree with TRBD2. Losses at the gene ends were 0 bases for V and 6 bases for J; bases not matched to a gene: 7. The CDR3 loop spans 15 amino acids. Germline V lookup: CDR1 ENHRY, CDR2 SYGVKD.

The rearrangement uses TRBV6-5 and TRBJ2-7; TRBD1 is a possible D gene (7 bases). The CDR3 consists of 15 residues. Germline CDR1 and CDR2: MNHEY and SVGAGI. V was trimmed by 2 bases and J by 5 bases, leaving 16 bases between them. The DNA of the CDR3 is TGTGCCAGCAGTTACCCCGCAGGGGGGACTGACGAGCAGTACTTC. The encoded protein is CASSYPAGGTDEQYF.

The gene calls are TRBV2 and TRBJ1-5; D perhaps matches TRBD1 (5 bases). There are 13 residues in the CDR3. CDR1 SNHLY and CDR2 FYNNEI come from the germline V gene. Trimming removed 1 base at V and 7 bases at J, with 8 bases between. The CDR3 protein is CASSEEGVQPQHF. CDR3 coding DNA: TGTGCCAGCAGTGAAGAAGGGGTACAGCCCCAGCATTTT.

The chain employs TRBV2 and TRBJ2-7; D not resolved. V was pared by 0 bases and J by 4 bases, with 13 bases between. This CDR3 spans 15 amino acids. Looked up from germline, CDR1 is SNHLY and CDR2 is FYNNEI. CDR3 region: CASSEARGTFYEQYF. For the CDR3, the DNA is TGTGCCAGCAGTGAAGCGCGAGGCACCTTTTACGAGCAGTACTTC.

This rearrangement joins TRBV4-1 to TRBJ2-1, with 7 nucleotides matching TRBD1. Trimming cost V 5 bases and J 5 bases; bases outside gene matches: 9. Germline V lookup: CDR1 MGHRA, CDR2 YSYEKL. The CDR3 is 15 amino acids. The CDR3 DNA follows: TGCGCCAGCAGCTTCGACAGGGCCCCAAACAATGAGCAGTTCTTC. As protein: CASSFDRAPNNEQFF.

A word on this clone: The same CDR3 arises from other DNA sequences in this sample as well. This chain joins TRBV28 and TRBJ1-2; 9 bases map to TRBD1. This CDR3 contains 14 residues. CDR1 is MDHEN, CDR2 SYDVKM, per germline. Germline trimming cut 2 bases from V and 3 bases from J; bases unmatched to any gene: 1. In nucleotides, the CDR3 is TGTGCCAGCAGTTTAACAGGGGGCGACTATGGCTACACCTTC. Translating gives CASSLTGGDYGYTF.